This T cell receptor (beta chain) came from a study of blood T cell repertoires in COVID-19. As for the study in general: PBMCs, B-cell-depleted T cells, or T cells provided the cDNA or gDNA that made up the material.

The repertoire was sequenced with immunoSEQ multiplex PCR; TCRdb's copy has only in-frame clones and lacks some. Here the sample spans tens of thousands of clones, about 91% being singletons. Germline CDR1 is SGHNT and CDR2 is YYREEE (reference sequence). The CDR3 totals 13 residues. V was pared by 3 bases and J by 4 bases, with 3 bases of the junction left unmatched. Sequenced sample: peripheral blood. The TCR originated in a human donor in a cohort sampled during active COVID-19. The chain links TRBV5-4 to TRBJ1-2; 7 bases align to TRBD1. CDR3 loop: CASSSNRGYGYTF. CDR3 coding DNA: TGTGCCAGCAGCTCCAACAGGGGCTATGGCTACACCTTC.